This T cell receptor beta chain was sequenced in a study of human CD8 memory T cell subsets. Study conclusions and caveats: Chao1 was used to estimate diversity, and its estimates suggested stem-like memory T cells were more diverse than precursor exhausted T cells. Few clonotypes were shared between stem-like memory and precursor exhausted T cells.

As concerns this clonotype: Its antigen is not known.

Libraries of TCR beta chains were produced by 5' RACE (UMI-labeled). TCRdb re-called the 5' RACE reads, yielding one record per CDR3 amino acid sequence without DNA. Here the sample table reports around 19,000 distinct CDR3 sequences. A negative magnetic separation step was used to enrich total CD8+ T cells. Per subset, duplicate vials of 150,000 sorted CD8+ T cells supplied RNA. The source is a human donor in good health. Sequences were obtained from CD8+ T cells from PBMCs.

The CDR3 loop is CASSPWTAADNEQFF. The chain uses TRBV6-5 and TRBJ2-1; the D call from TCRdb, TRBD2, cannot be confirmed without DNA. Germline V lookup: CDR1 MNHEY, CDR2 SVGAGI. The CDR3 is 15 residues long.